This TCR beta chain appears in the sequencing data of a study of T cells after yellow fever vaccination. Overall study context: The SMART-Seq v4 Ultra Low Input method served to prepare the low-cell-number fractions. General observations from the study: Booster samples showed a return of most primary-vaccination clones (roughly 96% CD4, about 88% CD8). A weaker secondary response peaked on day 5, the primary on day 15.

The CDR3 extends over 13 amino acids. The V gene's germline CDR1 is SGHTA and CDR2 FQGNSA. Trimming stripped 1 base from V and 9 bases from J, with 10 bases between. Template switching with 5'RACE generated the TCR cDNA and added a universal primer site and UMIs. TCRdb fed the 5' RACE reads into MiXCR, producing one record per CDR3 protein. The table lists 500,000 to 650,000 distinct CDR3 sequences, around a sixth of them singletons. The table lists this clonotype with a few counts. As yet, its antigen is unknown. This sequence was found in a man aged 18 to 29 who received the YFV17D yellow fever vaccine. This sample comprised PBMCs, obtained around 5 days after the first yellow fever vaccination. The J gene is TRBJ1-5, the V gene TRBV7-2; D is unresolved. CDR3 sequence: CASSLESGGPQHF. In DNA, the CDR3 is TGTGCCAGCAGCTTAGAGTCGGGAGGGCCCCAGCATTTT.